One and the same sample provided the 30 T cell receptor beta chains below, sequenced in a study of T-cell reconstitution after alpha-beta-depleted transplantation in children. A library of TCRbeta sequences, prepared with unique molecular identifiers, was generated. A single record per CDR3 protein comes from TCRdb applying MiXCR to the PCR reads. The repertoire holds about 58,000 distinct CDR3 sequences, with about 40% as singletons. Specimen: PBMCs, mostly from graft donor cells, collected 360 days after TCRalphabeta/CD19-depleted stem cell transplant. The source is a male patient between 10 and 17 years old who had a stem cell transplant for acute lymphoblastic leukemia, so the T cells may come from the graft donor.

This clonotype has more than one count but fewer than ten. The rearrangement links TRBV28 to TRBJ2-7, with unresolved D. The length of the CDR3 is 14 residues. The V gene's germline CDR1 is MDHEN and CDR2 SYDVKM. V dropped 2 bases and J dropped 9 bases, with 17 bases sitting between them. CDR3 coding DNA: TGTGCCAGCAGTTTACTAGGGCCGCTTGTAGGGCAGTACTTC. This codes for CASSLLGPLVGQYF.

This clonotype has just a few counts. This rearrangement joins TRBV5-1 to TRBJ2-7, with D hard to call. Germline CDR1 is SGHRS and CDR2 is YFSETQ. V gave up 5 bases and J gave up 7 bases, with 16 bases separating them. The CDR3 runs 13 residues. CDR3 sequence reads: CASSYQPTSEQYF. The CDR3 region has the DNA TGCGCCAGCAGTTACCAGCCCACTTCAGAGCAGTACTTC.

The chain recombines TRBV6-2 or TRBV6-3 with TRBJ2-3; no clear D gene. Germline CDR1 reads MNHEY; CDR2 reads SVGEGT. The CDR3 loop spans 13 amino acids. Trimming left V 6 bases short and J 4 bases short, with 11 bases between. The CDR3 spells CASRPTAADTQYF. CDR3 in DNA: TGTGCCAGCAGGCCCACCGCCGCAGATACGCAGTATTTT.

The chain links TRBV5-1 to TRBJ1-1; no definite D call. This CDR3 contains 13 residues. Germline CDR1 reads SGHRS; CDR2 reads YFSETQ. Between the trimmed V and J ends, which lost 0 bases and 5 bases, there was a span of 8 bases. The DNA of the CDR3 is TGCGCCAGCAGCTTGGACAAGGGTACTGAAGCTTTCTTT. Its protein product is CASSLDKGTEAFF.

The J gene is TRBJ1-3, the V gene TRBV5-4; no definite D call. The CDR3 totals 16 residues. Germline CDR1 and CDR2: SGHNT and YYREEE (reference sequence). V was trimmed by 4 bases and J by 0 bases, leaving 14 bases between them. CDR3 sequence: CASSLGVARSGNTIYF. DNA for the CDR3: TGTGCCAGCAGCCTGGGAGTAGCCCGCTCTGGAAACACCATATATTTT.

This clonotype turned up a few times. The DNA for the CDR3 is TGTGCCAGCAGCCGAGCGGGGGGAACCTACAATGAGCAGTTCTTC. It is translated as CASSRAGGTYNEQFF. The chain has TRBV3-1 and TRBJ2-1; 9 bases agree with TRBD2. The V segment lost 4 bases and the J segment 2 bases; nucleotides outside the gene matches: 3. Germline CDR1 reads LGHDT; CDR2 reads YNNKEL (reference sequence). The CDR3 covers 15 residues.

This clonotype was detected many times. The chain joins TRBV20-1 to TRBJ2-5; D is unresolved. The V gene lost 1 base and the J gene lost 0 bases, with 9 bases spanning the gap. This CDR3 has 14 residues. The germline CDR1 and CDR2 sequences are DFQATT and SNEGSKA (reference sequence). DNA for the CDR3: TGCAGTGCTAGAGCTTGGGGTAACCAAGAGACCCAGTACTTC. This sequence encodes CSARAWGNQETQYF.

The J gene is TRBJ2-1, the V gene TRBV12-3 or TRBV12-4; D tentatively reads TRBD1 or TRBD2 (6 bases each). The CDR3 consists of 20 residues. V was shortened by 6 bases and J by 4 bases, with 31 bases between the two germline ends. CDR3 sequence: CASSDAQGREEVGRYNEQFF. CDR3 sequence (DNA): TGTGCCAGCAGCGACGCACAGGGAAGGGAAGAGGTTGGGAGGTACAATGAGCAGTTCTTC.

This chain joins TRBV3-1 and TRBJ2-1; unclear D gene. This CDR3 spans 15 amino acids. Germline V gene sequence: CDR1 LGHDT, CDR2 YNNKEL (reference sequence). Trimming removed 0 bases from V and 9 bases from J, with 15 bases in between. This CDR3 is CASSQDLGIVGEQFF. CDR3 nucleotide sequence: TGTGCCAGCAGCCAAGATCTGGGGATCGTCGGTGAGCAGTTCTTC.

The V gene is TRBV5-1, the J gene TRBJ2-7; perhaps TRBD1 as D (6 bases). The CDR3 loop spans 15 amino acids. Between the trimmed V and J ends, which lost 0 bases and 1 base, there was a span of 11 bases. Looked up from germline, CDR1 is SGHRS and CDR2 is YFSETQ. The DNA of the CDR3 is TGCGCCAGCAGCTTGGACAGGGCGGCGTCCTACGAGCAGTACTTC. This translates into CASSLDRAASYEQYF.

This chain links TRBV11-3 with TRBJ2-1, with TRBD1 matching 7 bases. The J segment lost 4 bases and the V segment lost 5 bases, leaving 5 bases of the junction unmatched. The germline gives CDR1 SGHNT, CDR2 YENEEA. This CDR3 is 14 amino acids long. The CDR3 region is CASSLRDSYNEQFF. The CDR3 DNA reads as TGTGCCAGCAGCCTCCGGGACAGTTACAATGAGCAGTTCTTC.

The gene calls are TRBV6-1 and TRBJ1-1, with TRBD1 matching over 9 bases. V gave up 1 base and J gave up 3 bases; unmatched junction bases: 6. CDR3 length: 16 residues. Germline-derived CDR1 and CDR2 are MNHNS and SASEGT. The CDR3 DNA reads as TGTGCCAGCAGTGAAGGGGACAGGGAAGAAGACACTGAAGCTTTCTTT. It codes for CASSEGDREEDTEAFF.

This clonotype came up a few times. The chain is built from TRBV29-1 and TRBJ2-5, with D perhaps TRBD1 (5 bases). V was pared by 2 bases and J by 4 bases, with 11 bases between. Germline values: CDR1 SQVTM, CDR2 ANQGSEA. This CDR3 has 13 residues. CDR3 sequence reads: CSVEIRQRETQYF. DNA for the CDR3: TGCAGCGTTGAAATCCGACAGAGAGAGACCCAGTACTTC. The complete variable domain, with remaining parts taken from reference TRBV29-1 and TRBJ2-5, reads SAVISQKPSRDICQRGTSLTIQCQVDSQVTMMFWYRQQPGQSLTLIATANQGSEATYESGFVIDKFPISRPNLTFSTLTVSNMSPEDSSIYLCSVEIRQRETQYFGPGTRLLVL.

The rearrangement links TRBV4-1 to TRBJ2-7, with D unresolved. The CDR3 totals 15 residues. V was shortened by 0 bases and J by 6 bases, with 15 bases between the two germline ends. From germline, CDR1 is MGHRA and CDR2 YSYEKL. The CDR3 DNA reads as TGCGCCAGCAGCCAAGATTTCCTGGGGTCCCGCGAGCAGTACTTC. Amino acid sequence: CASSQDFLGSREQYF.

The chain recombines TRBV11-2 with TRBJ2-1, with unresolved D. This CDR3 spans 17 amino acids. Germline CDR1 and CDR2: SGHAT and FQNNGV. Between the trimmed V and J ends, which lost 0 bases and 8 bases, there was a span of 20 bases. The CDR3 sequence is CASSLESADGWQDEQFF. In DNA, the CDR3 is TGTGCCAGCAGCTTAGAATCTGCTGATGGGTGGCAGGATGAGCAGTTCTTC.

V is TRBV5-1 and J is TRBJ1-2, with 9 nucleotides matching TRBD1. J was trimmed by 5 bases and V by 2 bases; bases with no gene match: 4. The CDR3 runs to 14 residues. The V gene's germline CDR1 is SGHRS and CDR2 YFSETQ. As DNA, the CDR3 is TGCGCCAGCAGCTTCTTGGACAGGGGATATGGCTACACCTTC. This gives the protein CASSFLDRGYGYTF.

DNA for the CDR3: TGCAGTGCTAGAGATCGCCAGGGGCGCCCGAACACTGAAGCTTTCTTT. It is translated as CSARDRQGRPNTEAFF. The V call is TRBV20-1, the J call TRBJ1-1; a possible D gene is TRBD1 (6 bases). CDR1 and CDR2 from the germline V gene are DFQATT and SNEGSKA (reference sequence). The CDR3 extends over 16 amino acids. Trimming took off 0 bases at V and 1 base at J, with 15 bases between the two ends.

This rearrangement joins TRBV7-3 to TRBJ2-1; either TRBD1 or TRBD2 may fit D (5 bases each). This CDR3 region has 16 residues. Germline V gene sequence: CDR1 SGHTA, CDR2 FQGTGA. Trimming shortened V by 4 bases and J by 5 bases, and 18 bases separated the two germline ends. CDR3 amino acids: CASSYSGAVRDNEQFF. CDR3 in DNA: TGTGCCAGCAGCTACTCTGGGGCGGTGAGGGACAATGAGCAGTTCTTC.

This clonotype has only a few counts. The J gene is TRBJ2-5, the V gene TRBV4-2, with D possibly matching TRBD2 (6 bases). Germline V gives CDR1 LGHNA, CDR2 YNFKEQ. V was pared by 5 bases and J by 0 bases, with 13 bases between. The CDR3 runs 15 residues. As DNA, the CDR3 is TGTGCCAGCAGCACCGGGAGAGGGGACCAAGAGACCCAGTACTTC. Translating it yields CASSTGRGDQETQYF.

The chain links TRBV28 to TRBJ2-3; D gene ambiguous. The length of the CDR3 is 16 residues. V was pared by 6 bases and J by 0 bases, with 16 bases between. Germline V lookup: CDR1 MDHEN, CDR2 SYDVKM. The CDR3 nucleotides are TGTGCCAGCAGCCCCGAGATTTACCCTAGCACAGATACGCAGTATTTT. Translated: CASSPEIYPSTDTQYF.

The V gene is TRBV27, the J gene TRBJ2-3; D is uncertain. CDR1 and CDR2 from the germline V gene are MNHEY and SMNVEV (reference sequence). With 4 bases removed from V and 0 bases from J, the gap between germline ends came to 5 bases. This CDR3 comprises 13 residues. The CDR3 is CASSSGSTDTQYF. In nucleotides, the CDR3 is TGTGCCAGCAGTTCAGGTAGCACAGATACGCAGTATTTT.

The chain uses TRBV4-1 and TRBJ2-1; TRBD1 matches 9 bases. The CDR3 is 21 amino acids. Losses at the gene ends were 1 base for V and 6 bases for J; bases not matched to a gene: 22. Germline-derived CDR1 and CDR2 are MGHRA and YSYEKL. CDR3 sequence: CASSQGAAQRFRDRVGNEQFF. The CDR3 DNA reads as TGCGCCAGCAGCCAAGGGGCGGCCCAACGCTTCCGGGACAGGGTAGGCAATGAGCAGTTCTTC.

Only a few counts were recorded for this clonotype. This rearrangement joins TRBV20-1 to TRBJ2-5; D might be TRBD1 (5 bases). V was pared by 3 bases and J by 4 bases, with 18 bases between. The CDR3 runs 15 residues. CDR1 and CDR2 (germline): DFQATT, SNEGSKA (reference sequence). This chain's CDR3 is CSASRKGPHTETQYF. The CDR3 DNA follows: TGCAGTGCTAGTAGGAAGGGGCCACATACAGAGACCCAGTACTTC.

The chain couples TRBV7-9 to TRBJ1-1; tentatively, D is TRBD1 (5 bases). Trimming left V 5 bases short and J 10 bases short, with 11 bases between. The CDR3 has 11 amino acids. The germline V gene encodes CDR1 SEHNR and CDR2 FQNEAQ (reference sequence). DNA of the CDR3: TGTGCCAGCAGCGAGGGACTAGGAGCTTTCTTT. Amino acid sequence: CASSEGLGAFF.

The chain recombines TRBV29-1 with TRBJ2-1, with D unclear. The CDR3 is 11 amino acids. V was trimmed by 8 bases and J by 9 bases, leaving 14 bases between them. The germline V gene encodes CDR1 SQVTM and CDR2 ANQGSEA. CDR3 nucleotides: TGCAGCTCCCTTAGAGGCGCTGAGCAGTTCTTC. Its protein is CSSLRGAEQFF.

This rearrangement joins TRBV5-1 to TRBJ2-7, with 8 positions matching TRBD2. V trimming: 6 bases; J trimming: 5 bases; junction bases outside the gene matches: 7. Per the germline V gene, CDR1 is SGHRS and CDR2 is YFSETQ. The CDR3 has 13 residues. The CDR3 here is CASTTSGRDEQYF. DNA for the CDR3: TGCGCCAGCACGACCAGCGGGAGAGACGAGCAGTACTTC.

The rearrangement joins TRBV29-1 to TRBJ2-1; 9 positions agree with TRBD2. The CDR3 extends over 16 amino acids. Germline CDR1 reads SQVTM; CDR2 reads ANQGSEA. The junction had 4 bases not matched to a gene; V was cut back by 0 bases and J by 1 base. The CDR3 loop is CSVEDPAGGSYNEQFF. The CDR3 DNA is TGCAGCGTTGAAGATCCAGCGGGAGGTTCCTACAATGAGCAGTTCTTC.

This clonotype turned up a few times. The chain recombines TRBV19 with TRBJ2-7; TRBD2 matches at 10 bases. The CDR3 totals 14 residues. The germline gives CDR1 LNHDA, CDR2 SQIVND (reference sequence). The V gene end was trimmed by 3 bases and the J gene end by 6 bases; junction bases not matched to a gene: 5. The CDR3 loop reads CASSITSGIGEQYF. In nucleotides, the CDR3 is TGTGCCAGTAGTATTACTAGCGGGATTGGCGAGCAGTACTTC.

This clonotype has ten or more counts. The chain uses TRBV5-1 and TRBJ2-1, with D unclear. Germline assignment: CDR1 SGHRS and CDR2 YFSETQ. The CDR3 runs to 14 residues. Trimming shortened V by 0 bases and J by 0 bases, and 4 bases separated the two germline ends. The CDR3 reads CASSLAGSYNEQFF. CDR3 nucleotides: TGCGCCAGCAGCTTGGCTGGCTCCTACAATGAGCAGTTCTTC.

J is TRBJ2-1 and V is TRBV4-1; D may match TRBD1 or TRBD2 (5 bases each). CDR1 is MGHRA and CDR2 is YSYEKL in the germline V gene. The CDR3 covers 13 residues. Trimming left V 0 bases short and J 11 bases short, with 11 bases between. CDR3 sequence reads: CASSQDYEGQQFF. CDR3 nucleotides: TGCGCCAGCAGCCAAGATTACGAGGGGCAGCAGTTCTTC.